This T cell receptor beta chain was sequenced for a study of blood T cells in healthy people across ages. Using a J-beta primer mix together with a sample-barcoded 5' primer, a second PCR was run for roughly 6 to 12 cycles. One entry per CDR3 protein results from TCRdb running MiXCR on the 5' RACE reads. The sample shows around 940,000 distinct CDR3 sequences, 45% to 60% of them seen only once. Germline V gene sequence: CDR1 LGHDT, CDR2 YNNKEL (reference sequence). V shed 1 base and J shed 6 bases, with 9 bases lying between them. This CDR3 region has 14 residues. The study, taken as a whole, reports: Donor CMV infection status was unknown, possibly confounding age-related changes in expanded clonotypes. Long-lived donors carried more naive CD4+ cells and greater diversity than aged donors.

On this clonotype: Its cognate antigen is unknown.

This receptor was taken from a woman aged 55-70 years in good health. The source material was blood. The rearrangement links TRBV3-1 to TRBJ2-2; D perhaps matches TRBD2 (6 bases). The CDR3 sequence: CASSQAIAAGELFF. In DNA, the CDR3 is TGTGCCAGCAGCCAAGCCATAGCGGCCGGGGAGCTGTTTTTT.